The present T cell receptor (beta chain) was sequenced within a study of CD8 T cells in ankylosing spondylitis. Notes on the study in general: Within matched ankylosing spondylitis synovial fluid, disease-linked clones were reportedly significantly enriched.

A single record per CDR3 protein comes from TCRdb applying MiXCR to the 5' RACE reads. This table has about 340,000 distinct CDR3 sequences, roughly 14% appearing once. The CDR3 has 12 amino acids. With 6 bases removed from V and 6 bases from J, the gap between germline ends came to 11 bases. This clonotype was seen repeatedly, ten times or more. The target antigen is unknown. Sequenced: blood, either unsorted or a sorted T cell fraction (not recorded which). The sequence was obtained from a male donor with ankylosing spondylitis or in good health (not recorded which). V is TRBV12-3 or TRBV12-4 and J is TRBJ1-1, with a weak D call TRBD1 (6 bases). DNA for the CDR3: TGTGCCAGCAGCAGGGGTCTTGCTGAAGCTTTCTTT. Translation gives CASSRGLAEAFF.